Included here is one T cell receptor (beta chain) sequence, with context. The antigen it recognizes is unknown. No base quality information exists; no much larger clone differs at one position. The cohort consisted of 666 healthy bone marrow donors. All cohort members were sampled while nominally healthy, although unrecorded immune exposures were likely present. The donor was CMV seronegative and was included in the group of under 450 seronegative cohort members. A peripheral blood sample was collected from each donor, and TCR beta sequencing was performed on peripheral blood mononuclear cells. Genomic DNA extraction from the blood cell samples was performed with the Qiagen DNeasy Blood Extraction Kit. The library was prepared using the immunoSEQ multiplex PCR assay. The multiplex PCR relied on a mix of 60 forward primers for TCR Vbeta segments and 13 reverse primers for TCR Jbeta segments. The CDR3 region of rearranged TCR beta genes was amplified from genomic DNA by a multiplex PCR assay. Amplified TCR beta libraries were sequenced as 87-base-pair reads on the Illumina HiSeq System. Per the authors' processing: A later analysis tallied about 77 million unique TCR beta chains across the 700 or so repertoires, and around 12 million of those chains were shared by two or more donors. Raw reads were error-corrected and collapsed into unique sequences by a nearest-neighbor algorithm in which closely related sequences were merged to remove PCR and sequencing errors. V, D and J gene segments were assigned by aligning CDR3 sequences to IMGT reference sequences. For a sequence to be retained, at least a six-nucleotide match to both a V gene segment and a J gene segment was required. A rearrangement was called productive if the CDR3 had no stop codons and remained in frame with V and J, and every other rearrangement was called non-productive. CDR3 was defined by IMGT convention, running from the second conserved V-encoded cysteine to the conserved J-encoded phenylalanine. In an earlier analysis of approximately 500 of the donors, sequences lacking an unambiguous match to a single V gene segment were excluded. An earlier analysis of a few hundred of the donors called V segments functional above 56.7% productive rearrangements and segregating when the between-donor standard deviation exceeded 5%. A statistical classification framework was developed to diagnose cytomegalovirus status using the catalog of TCR beta chain sequences. A later analysis assigned V and J genes by comparing TCR nucleotide sequences with IMGT/GENE-DB human TR gene sequences. A later analysis assigned CDR3 sequences and most-parsimonious VDJ recombination scenarios with the TCRdist pipeline. In a later analysis, every TCR beta chain was defined by the combination of its CDR3 amino acid sequence and its V-gene family, and reads without a unique V-gene family were dropped. As a way to deal with suspected cross-contamination and a sequencing artifact, a later analysis dropped roughly 620 nucleotide sequences that were highly shared and had low generation probability. For each public chain, a later analysis derived a clonal expansion index from normalized ranks of inferred template counts within each repertoire. In a later analysis, generation probabilities were computed with a VDJ recombination model fitted to out-of-frame rearrangements, and the resulting probabilities were checked against IGoR. In a later analysis, hypergeometric tests were used to score TCR-TCR, TCR-HLA and TCR-CMV co-occurrence, with a repertoire-size bias correction applied to TCR pairs. To estimate false discovery rates, a later analysis permuted the HLA or CMV assignments 20 times. In a later analysis, co-occurring TCRs were grouped using DBSCAN, with TCRdist sequence similarity added in when clustering inside HLA-allele-positive subsets. Repertoires with fewer than 30,000 or more than 120,000 public chains were left out of co-occurrence clustering, as were several repertoires with anomalous nucleotide sharing. Not all clones reach the TCRdb copy of this immuneACCESS table, which keeps in-frame sequences only. Checked studies attribute under half of the gap to unresolved V genes and leave the rest unexplained. Clonal size and the V and J genes are those of that table, whereas D and trimming came from the DNA. Here the sample has some 90,000 clones; around 84% occur a single time. The top ten constitute around 3.2% of the sample.

This sample is part of a study of cytomegalovirus exposure and HLA in healthy donors (dated by TCRdb to about 2017). For context, the study as a whole: According to an earlier analysis of a few hundred of the donors, about 179 million T cells yielded 117 million unique TCR beta sequences and 276 Gb of sequence data. An early release covering some 640 HLA-typed donors comprised about 300 gigabases of sequencing data and around 86 million unique TCR sequences. Of the roughly 400 genotyped donors, 65% to 90% were placed in the genetic ancestry cluster associated with self-reported Caucasian donors. The study was designed to test whether signatures of past pathogen exposure could be identified by cataloging public T cell receptors. Using immunosequencing, the study profiled T cell repertoires from approximately 700 subjects and related those repertoires to cytomegalovirus serostatus. In addition to the first cohort of around 670 subjects, a separate validation cohort of 130 or so different subjects was used. To predict cytomegalovirus infection status, the study combined high-throughput TCR immunosequencing, statistical association of individual TCRs with disease status, and machine learning. A later analysis re-analyzed previously published TCR beta repertoires from 660 or so donors and added high-resolution HLA genotyping to study TCR occurrence patterns. Rather than using new phenotypic data, the later analysis identified candidate immune exposures from TCR beta sequences and from how often those sequences occurred across donors. An earlier analysis of approximately 580 of the donors used high-throughput TCR beta sequencing to judge whether each TCR beta V gene segment behaved as functional or pseudogenic. Donor age, sex, ethnicity and CMV serostatus were compiled together with the repertoire data. Genome-wide SNP genotypes for about 55% of the 666 donors were used in a later genetic analysis, which treated that subset as a discovery cohort. Every repertoire in the discovery cohort had been generated on one and the same sequencing platform. Both class I and class II loci were covered by HLA typing, at four-digit resolution. The number of typed donors differed by locus: about 620-640 for A, B, C, DRB1 and DQB1; 522 for DQA1; 606 for DPA1; and around 490 for DPB1. A few DR-DQ haplotypes were treated as single units for association and clustering because of strong linkage in the cohort. Among about 400 genotyped donors of the cohort, an average of roughly 230,000 unique TCR beta nucleotide sequences was sequenced per donor, of which roughly 18% were non-productive.

The paper as a whole reports these results and caveats: According to a later analysis, TCR association rates differed among HLA loci, with DRB1 alleles showing the most associated TCRs and HLA-C alleles showing the fewest. Immune exposure information for the cohort was limited to CMV serostatus. In a later genetic analysis, fewer N-insertions in productive TCRs were reported among donors in an Asian-associated ancestry cluster than the roughly 700-donor mean. Because the 87-base-pair reads could not distinguish some IMGT-functional V segments, including TRBV6-2 and TRBV6-3, those segments were excluded. A further reported finding was that TCR beta sequences accurately predicted the HLA-A and HLA-B alleles for most subjects in the first cohort. Several of the top co-occurrence clusters appeared to be linked to parvovirus B19, influenza, CMV and Epstein-Barr virus, according to a later analysis. A total of 164 TCR beta chains were listed by the study as associated with cytomegalovirus. Cytomegalovirus status was reported to be diagnosed by the classifier with high specificity and sensitivity in both the original and validation cohorts. A later analysis found that most CMV-associated TCR beta chains appeared HLA-restricted, with HLA associations seemingly driven largely by CMV exposure. In vitro tests confirmed that a few of the cytomegalovirus-associated TCR beta chains recognize cytomegalovirus antigens. A group of highly shared sequence variants was considered likely to be a technical artifact of the sequencing pipeline. Because counts were too low, roughly 18 rarely observed V segments, including chromosome 9 orphons, were left out of the earlier analysis of 500 to 750 of the donors. This cohort had only TCR beta chains sequenced, and the lack of alpha or paired-chain data limited which features could be detected. According to the authors, the approach could potentially be generalized to other disease states and immunological phenotypes. A later analysis associated about 18,000 TCR beta sequences with specific HLA alleles at a false discovery rate of 0.05. A later analysis found that HLA-associated TCR beta chains were more clonally expanded and had lower generation probabilities than equally common non-associated chains. Sequencing depth was assumed to be roughly uniform across donors in the presence/absence analyses, though that assumption may not hold. In an earlier analysis of under 600 of the donors, most TCR beta V segments were observed in productive rearrangements about 87% or about 30% of the time, broadly matching IMGT annotations. Linkage disequilibrium might explain the correlated functional status among segregating V segments, but an unknown experimental factor could not be excluded. An association between a missense DCLRE1C variant and V-gene and J-gene trimming of TCR beta chains was found in a later genetic analysis and replicated in an independent cohort. HLA typing was unavailable for some donors at each locus, so association tests used only the typed subset. Most TCR sequences were seen in very few donors, while some public TCRs were found in many individuals. Strong co-occurrence of HLA alleles, especially DR and DQ, made assigning TCR associations to individual alleles difficult.

The germline V gene (reference sequence) sets CDR1 to SGHNT and CDR2 to YYREEE. Trimming takes 1 base from V and 6 bases from J, and the germline ends sit 6 bases apart. From the cysteine through the phenylalanine, the CDR3 covers 12 amino acids. The CDR3 DNA has 36 bases and is translated from base 1. The clonotype originates from a woman in her forties in good health and CMV-seronegative. The specimen sequenced was PBMCs. The V and J segments used are TRBV5-4 and TRBJ2-3; the D gene is perhaps TRBD2, on 5 matching bases. The CDR3 protein: CASSLTSDTQYF. The nucleotide sequence is TGTGCCAGCAGCTTGACTAGTGATACGCAGTATTTT.